Listed here are 8 T cell receptor beta chains from one sample, sequenced in a study of OX40 agonist ivuxolimab in advanced cancers. Generated by immunoSEQ multiplex PCR, the TCRdb table keeps only in-frame clones and is missing some. Counted here are over 60,000 clones, more than 70% occurring once; the ten biggest clones make up about 2.1%. The sequencing used CD4+ or CD8+ T cells sorted from blood, collected in a trial of the OX40 agonist ivuxolimab. The receptors here all came from an adult with an advanced solid tumor such as melanoma, head and neck, liver or kidney cancer.

CDR3 in amino acids: CASSVGGQETQYF. The DNA for the CDR3 is TGTGCCAGCAGCGTTGGGGGGCAAGAGACCCAGTACTTC. This chain uses TRBV9 with TRBJ2-5, with D tentatively TRBD2 (6 bases). Germline V gene data show CDR1 as SGDLS and CDR2 as YYNGEE. The V and J ends lost 2 bases and 2 bases respectively, with 7 bases between them. CDR3 length: 13 residues.

This sequence joins TRBV6-1 and TRBJ2-6, with D unclear. V lost 4 bases to trimming and J lost 2 bases, with 3 bases between them. CDR1 is MNHNS and CDR2 is SASEGT in the germline V gene. The CDR3 covers 13 residues. CDR3 protein: CASSAAGANVLTF. Written as DNA, the CDR3 is TGTGCCAGCAGTGCGGCTGGGGCCAACGTCCTGACTTTC.

V gene TRBV2 combines with J gene TRBJ2-7; the D gene is possibly TRBD2 (6 bases). V was clipped by 4 bases and J by 4 bases, with 11 bases between them. The CDR3 covers 13 residues. Germline-derived CDR1 and CDR2 are SNHLY and FYNNEI. CDR3 sequence reads: CASSGDSLYEQYF. The CDR3 DNA follows: TGTGCCAGCAGTGGGGACTCCCTTTACGAGCAGTACTTC. The whole variable domain, remainder taken from reference TRBV2 and TRBJ2-7, is EPEVTQTPSHQVTQMGQEVILRCVPISNHLYFYWYRQILGQKVEFLVSFYNNEISEKSEIFDDQFSVERPDGSNFTLKIRSTKLEDSAMYFCASSGDSLYEQYFGPGTRLTVT.

This sequence joins TRBV10-3 and TRBJ2-7; 7 nucleotides agree with TRBD1. CDR3 length: 14 residues. Germline assignment: CDR1 ENHRY and CDR2 SYGVKD. Trimming removed 2 bases from V and 6 bases from J; junction bases left unmatched: 7. CDR3 nucleotide sequence: TGTGCCATCAGTGAGAGAAAAGGGGGCGGCGAGCAGTACTTC. Its translation is CAISERKGGGEQYF.

This chain joins TRBV18 and TRBJ2-5; possibly TRBD2 for D (6 bases). CDR1 and CDR2 from the germline V gene are KGHSH and LQKENI. V lost 3 bases and J lost 2, with 10 bases in between. The CDR3 has 14 residues. The CDR3 reads CASSPSGQQETQYF. The CDR3 coding sequence is TGTGCCAGCTCACCGAGCGGGCAACAAGAGACCCAGTACTTC.

CDR3 in amino acids: CASSPVTGSRTDTQYF. CDR3 nucleotides: TGTGCCAGTAGTCCGGTGACAGGGAGTCGCACAGATACGCAGTATTTT. This rearrangement joins TRBV19 to TRBJ2-3; TRBD1 aligns across 7 bases. J lost 1 base, V lost 5 bases, and 9 bases had no gene match. CDR1 is LNHDA, CDR2 SQIVND, per germline (reference sequence). This CDR3 region has 16 residues.

The chain recombines TRBV28 with TRBJ2-1, with 9 bases fitting TRBD2. This CDR3 has 15 amino acids. V shed 3 bases, J shed 7 bases, and the junction held 7 bases outside the gene matches. Germline V CDR1 and CDR2: MDHEN, SYDVKM. CDR3 bases: TGTGCCAGCAGTTTGGGCGGGGGGGCCGGAAATGAGCAGTTCTTC. Encoded protein: CASSLGGGAGNEQFF.

This clone occurred a few times. The chain combines TRBV28 with TRBJ2-7; 8 nucleotides agree with TRBD1. Germline V gene data show CDR1 as MDHEN and CDR2 as SYDVKM. The CDR3 runs to 16 residues. The V segment lost 5 bases and the J segment 3 bases; nucleotides outside the gene matches: 12. DNA for the CDR3: TGTGCCAGCAGTCGTACCGGGACAGGCCTAAACTACGAGCAGTACTTC. This codes for CASSRTGTGLNYEQYF. The variable domain in full, with the rest retrieved from reference TRBV28 and TRBJ2-7, is DVKVTQSSRYLVKRTGEKVFLECVQDMDHENMFWYRQDPGLGLRLIYFSYDVKMKEKGDIPEGYSVSREKKERFSLILESASTNQTSMYLCASSRTGTGLNYEQYFGPGTRLTVT.